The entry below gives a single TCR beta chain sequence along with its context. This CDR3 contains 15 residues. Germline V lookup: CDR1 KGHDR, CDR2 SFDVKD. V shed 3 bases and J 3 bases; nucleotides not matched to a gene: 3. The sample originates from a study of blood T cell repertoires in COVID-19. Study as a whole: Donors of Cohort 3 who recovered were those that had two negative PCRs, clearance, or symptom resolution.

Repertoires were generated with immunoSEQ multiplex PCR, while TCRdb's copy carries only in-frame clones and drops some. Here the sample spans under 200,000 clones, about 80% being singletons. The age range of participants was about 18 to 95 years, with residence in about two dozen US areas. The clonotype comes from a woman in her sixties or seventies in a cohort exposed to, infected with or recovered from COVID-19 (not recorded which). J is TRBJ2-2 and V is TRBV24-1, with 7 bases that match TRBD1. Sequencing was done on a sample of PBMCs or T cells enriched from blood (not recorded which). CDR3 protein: CATSDRQGYTGELFF. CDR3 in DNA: TGTGCCACCAGTGATCGACAGGGTTACACCGGGGAGCTGTTTTTT.